This T cell receptor (beta chain) was retrieved from a study of cytomegalovirus exposure and HLA in healthy donors. The study's findings and limits: Sequencing likely caused a cluster of highly shared sequence variants.

60 Vbeta and 13 Jbeta primers were used in PCR. The protocol was immunoSEQ multiplex PCR, while the TCRdb copy is restricted to in-frame clones and leaves out a portion. The table lists approximately 150,000 clones, over 60% of them singletons. Details on this clone: Its cognate antigen is unknown.

The material sequenced was PBMCs. The clonotype comes from a man aged 35-49 years in good health and CMV-seropositive.

The CDR3 DNA reads as TGTGCCAGCAGACCCGAGACAGGGAGGAATGAAAAACTGTTTTTT. This codes for CASRPETGRNEKLFF. The chain links TRBV28 to TRBJ1-4; 7 nucleotides line up with TRBD1. Unmatched junction bases numbered 9, after V lost 6 bases and J lost 5 bases. CDR1 is MDHEN and CDR2 is SYDVKM in the germline V gene. The CDR3 length is 15 residues.